The clone carrying this T cell receptor beta chain was seen many times. The sample is drawn from a study of blood T cells in healthy people across ages. Through a sample-barcoded 5' primer and a J-beta primer mix, a second PCR was run for about 6 to 11 cycles. MiXCR, run by TCRdb on the 5' RACE reads, gives a single entry per CDR3 protein. The sample lists more than 800,000 distinct CDR3 sequences, over 35% seen once, with approximately 17% in the top ten. The germline V and J ends were trimmed by 6 bases and 0 bases, with 12 bases remaining between them. Per germline, CDR1 SGHTA and CDR2 FQGNSA. The CDR3 has 15 amino acids.

This sequence joins TRBV7-2 and TRBJ2-4; D is undetermined. This receptor was obtained from a woman aged 55-75 years in good health. The source material was blood. This chain's CDR3 is CASSLIAGAKNIQYF. CDR3 bases: TGTGCCAGCAGTCTTATCGCAGGAGCCAAAAACATTCAGTACTTC. The full variable domain, its missing parts supplied by reference TRBV7-2 and TRBJ2-4, is GAGVSQSPSNKVTEKGKDVELRCDPISGHTALYWYRQSLGQGLEFLIYFQGNSAPDKSGLPSDRFSAERTGGSVSTLTIQRTQQEDSAVYLCASSLIAGAKNIQYFGAGTRLSVL.